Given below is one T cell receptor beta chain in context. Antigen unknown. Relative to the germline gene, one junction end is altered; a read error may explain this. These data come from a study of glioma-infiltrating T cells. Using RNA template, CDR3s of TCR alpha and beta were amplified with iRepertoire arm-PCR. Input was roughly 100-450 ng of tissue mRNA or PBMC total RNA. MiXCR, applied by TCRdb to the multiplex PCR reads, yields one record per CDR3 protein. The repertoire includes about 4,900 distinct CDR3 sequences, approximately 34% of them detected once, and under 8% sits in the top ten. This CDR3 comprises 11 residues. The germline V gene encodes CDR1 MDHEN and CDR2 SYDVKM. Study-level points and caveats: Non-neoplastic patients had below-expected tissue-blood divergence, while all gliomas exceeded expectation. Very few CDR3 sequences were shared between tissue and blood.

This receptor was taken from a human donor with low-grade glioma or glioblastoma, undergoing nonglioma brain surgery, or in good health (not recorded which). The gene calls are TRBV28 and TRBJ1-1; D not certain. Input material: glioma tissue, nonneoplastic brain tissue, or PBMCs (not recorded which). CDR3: CDAGRNTKAFF. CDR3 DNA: TGTGACGCCGGTCGAAACACTAAAGCTTTCTTT.